This is a list of T cell receptor beta chains from one sample in a study of shared clonotypes between healthy human individuals. Sequencing was performed with immunoSEQ multiplex PCR; in TCRdb, only in-frame clones are kept and a portion is missing. The data hold 600,000 or so clones, with 95% to 98% observed a single time. The sequenced sample consisted of naive CD8+ T cells sorted from blood. The receptors originated from a young man in good health. Each CDR3 is given with its conserved first and last residue. D genes are given only for firm matches. Expanded clones are given a class, and other clones once, few, many or no size at all.

v_gene	abundance	d_gene	j_gene	CDR3nt	CDR3aa
TRBV7-9	-	-	TRBJ2-7	TGTGCCAGCAGCACTAGTCCTAGCGACAGATCCTACGAGCAGTACTTC	CASSTSPSDRSYEQYF
TRBV25-1	-	-	TRBJ1-1	TGTGCCAGCAGTGAATCCCCAGTCAACACTGAAGCTTTCTTT	CASSESPVNTEAFF
TRBV9	-	-	TRBJ1-1	TGTGCCAGCAGCGCCGAGTCGGGACTGTACACTGAAGCTTTCTTT	CASSAESGLYTEAFF
TRBV27	once	-	TRBJ2-7	TGTGCCAGCAGTTTTCAGAGAAGCTACGAGCAGTACTTC	CASSFQRSYEQYF
TRBV4-1	-	TRBD1	TRBJ1-2	TGCGCCAGCAGCCAAGGGACAGGCGGGATCTATGGCTACACCTTC	CASSQGTGGIYGYTF
TRBV28	once	-	TRBJ2-3	TGTGCCAGCAGTTCACCATTTATCTTGGCCACAGATACGCAGTATTTT	CASSSPFILATDTQYF
TRBV7-9	-	-	TRBJ2-3	TGTGCCAGCAGCTTCACACCGGACCGTGCAGATACGCAGTATTTT	CASSFTPDRADTQYF
TRBV7-6	-	TRBD2	TRBJ2-5	TGTGCCAGCAGCTTCAGAGCGGGAGGCATACAAGAGACCCAGTACTTC	CASSFRAGGIQETQYF
TRBV28	-	-	TRBJ2-3	TGTGCCAGCCGAACGCTATTCGGAGGATCCGATACGCAGTATTTT	CASRTLFGGSDTQYF
TRBV29-1	-	TRBD2	TRBJ2-1	TGCAGCGTTCGGACTAGCGGGAGGGCCACGGGGTACAATGAGCAGTTCTTC	CSVRTSGRATGYNEQFF
TRBV29-1	-	-	TRBJ2-5	TGCAGCGTTGTCCTGCGGGAGACCCAGTACTTC	CSVVLRETQYF
TRBV9	-	-	TRBJ1-1	TGTGCCAGCAGCCCACCAAGGGCAATCACTGAAGCTTTCTTT	CASSPPRAITEAFF
TRBV19	-	-	TRBJ2-7	TGTGCCAGTAGTATTAGAGGGCATCTCACCTACGAGCAGTACTTC	CASSIRGHLTYEQYF
TRBV6-5	-	-	TRBJ1-1	TGTGCCAGCAGTTACACTAGGACCATGAACACTGAAGCTTTCTTT	CASSYTRTMNTEAFF
TRBV7-2	-	TRBD1	TRBJ2-4	TGTGCCAGCAGCTTAGATCCGGGACAGGGAAAGGGGTTC	CASSLDPGQGKGF
TRBV7-2	-	-	TRBJ2-5	TGTGCCAGCAGCTTAAACTCTGGAGAGACCCAGTACTTC	CASSLNSGETQYF
TRBV11-3	-	-	TRBJ2-7	TGTGCCAGGTTCAATGGGGGGCCTGGCGAGCAGTACTTC	CARFNGGPGEQYF
TRBV19	-	-	TRBJ2-5	TGTGCCAGTAGTATAGAACCAAACGGGACTTCCCAAGAGACCCAGTACTTC	CASSIEPNGTSQETQYF
TRBV7-9	-	-	TRBJ2-7	TGTGCCAGCAGCATGAATTCCGGGGGCGATACCTTGTACGAGCAGTACTTC	CASSMNSGGDTLYEQYF
TRBV7-9	once	-	TRBJ1-5	TGTGCCAGCAGCGCACAGGGTTGGAGCCAGCCCCAGCATTTT	CASSAQGWSQPQHF
TRBV4-1	once	TRBD2	TRBJ2-1	TGCGCCAGCAGCCAAGATCAGCTAGCGGGATACAATGAGCAGTTCTTC	CASSQDQLAGYNEQFF
TRBV4-2	-	-	TRBJ2-3	TGTGCCAGCAGCCCGCGGGGGCCAGGCACCACAGATACGCAGTATTTT	CASSPRGPGTTDTQYF
TRBV5-1	-	-	TRBJ2-1	TGCGCCAGCAGCTCTGTGGCTAACTACAATGAGCAGTTCTTC	CASSSVANYNEQFF
TRBV15	-	-	TRBJ2-1	TGTGCCACCAGCAGAGATTACGGGCTTAGCTCCTACAATGAGCAGTTCTTC	CATSRDYGLSSYNEQFF
TRBV18	-	-	TRBJ1-2	TGTGCCAGCTTCACAGGGTCTGACTATGGCTACACCTTC	CASFTGSDYGYTF
TRBV5-4	-	-	TRBJ2-7	TGTGCCAGCAGCTCTACGCCGCCGACGGCATACGAGCAGTACTTC	CASSSTPPTAYEQYF
TRBV9	-	-	TRBJ2-1	TGTGCCAGCAGCGTAGACGGCAGGGTGAATGAGCAGTTCTTC	CASSVDGRVNEQFF
TRBV28	-	-	TRBJ1-1	TGTGCCAGCAGGATGAGAATGAACACTGAAGCTTTCTTT	CASRMRMNTEAFF
TRBV5-1	-	-	TRBJ2-7	TGCGCCAGCATTGCCCCAGGCGAGCAGTACTTC	CASIAPGEQYF
TRBV5-4	-	TRBD1	TRBJ2-1	TGTGCCAGCAGCTTATCGGGACAGTTCAATGAGCAGTTCTTC	CASSLSGQFNEQFF
TRBV7-9	-	TRBD2	TRBJ2-3	TGTGCCAGCAGCGGTCCCGGGACTAGCGGCTCTAGCACAGATACGCAGTATTTT	CASSGPGTSGSSTDTQYF
TRBV7-9	-	TRBD1	TRBJ1-2	TGTGCCAGCAGCTCTTCCAAGATCGACAGGGGTCGTAACTATGGCTACACCTTC	CASSSSKIDRGRNYGYTF
TRBV7-6	-	-	TRBJ2-7	TGTGCCAGCAGCTCGGACATTTACGAGCAGTACTTC	CASSSDIYEQYF
TRBV9	-	TRBD1	TRBJ1-3	TGTGCCAGCAGCGTACTTAGGACAGGGACTGGAAACACCATATATTTT	CASSVLRTGTGNTIYF
TRBV6-1	once	TRBD2	TRBJ2-1	TGTGCCAGCAGTGAATTAAGGGGAGGCGGGGGGATTTACAATGAGCAGTTCTTC	CASSELRGGGGIYNEQFF
TRBV7-9	-	TRBD1	TRBJ2-6	TGTGCCAGCAGCACAACACAGGGGGCTGGGGCCAACGTCCTGACTTTC	CASSTTQGAGANVLTF
TRBV27	-	-	TRBJ2-3	TGTGCCAGCAGTCTTCGGGGAGATACGCAGTATTTT	CASSLRGDTQYF
TRBV27	-	-	TRBJ1-1	TGTGCCAGCAGTCCCCTCCGGGGGGGCACTGAAGCTTTCTTT	CASSPLRGGTEAFF
TRBV27	-	-	TRBJ1-2	TGTGCCAGCAGGGGGATGGGTGGGGGCTACACCTTC	CASRGMGGGYTF
TRBV29-1	-	-	TRBJ1-2	TGCAGCGTTGAATGGCAGGCCTATGGCTACACCTTC	CSVEWQAYGYTF
TRBV14	-	-	TRBJ1-2	TGTGCCAGCAGCCGAGGACGGAATCAAGGTTTGCACTATGGCTACACCTTC	CASSRGRNQGLHYGYTF
TRBV10-3	-	TRBD1	TRBJ2-1	TGTGCCATCAGTGCCGGGACAGGGCGGAATGAGCAGTTCTTC	CAISAGTGRNEQFF
TRBV7-9	once	-	TRBJ2-7	TGTGCCAGCAGCCCCCCGTTCGGGAGTACCTACGAGCAGTACTTC	CASSPPFGSTYEQYF
TRBV5-4	-	-	TRBJ1-1	TGTGCCAGCAGCTTGGGACGGGTAGACACTGAAGCTTTCTTT	CASSLGRVDTEAFF
TRBV29-1	-	TRBD1	TRBJ2-7	TGCAGCGTCAGACGGGACAGGGGGCCCGAGCAGTACTTC	CSVRRDRGPEQYF
TRBV13	-	-	TRBJ2-1	TGTGCCAGCAGCTCCAGGGGGGATGAGCAGTTCTTC	CASSSRGDEQFF
TRBV7-9	-	-	TRBJ1-1	TGTGCCAGCAGCCCCGAACAGGGTTTTTCTTTAGCTTTCTTT	CASSPEQGFSLAFF
TRBV29-1	-	TRBD1	TRBJ2-5	TGCAGCGTTGAAACGGCGGGGATAGGAGACAGGGGGCTTACTAGCCCGGAGACCCAGTACTTC	CSVETAGIGDRGLTSPETQYF
TRBV25-1	-	-	TRBJ2-7	TGTGCCAGCAGTGAATATGGCCAGGGAGAAAGGGCCTACGAGCAGTACTTC	CASSEYGQGERAYEQYF
TRBV27	-	-	TRBJ2-7	TGTGCCAGCAGTCGGCAGGGTCGCGAGCAGTACTTC	CASSRQGREQYF
TRBV7-3	-	-	TRBJ1-2	TGTGCCAGCAGCTTAACTGCAGGGGCCTCGCACTATGGCTACACCTTC	CASSLTAGASHYGYTF
TRBV11-2	-	TRBD2	TRBJ2-2	TGTGCCAGCAGCTTAGATACATGGACTAGCGACGCCGGGGAGCTGTTTTTT	CASSLDTWTSDAGELFF
TRBV6-5	once	-	TRBJ1-5	TGTGCCAGCATGCCCGGGGGCGGTCAGCCCCAGCATTTT	CASMPGGGQPQHF
TRBV5-4	-	-	TRBJ2-1	TGTGCCAGCAGCTGGGGCAGGGATGAGCAGTTCTTC	CASSWGRDEQFF
TRBV4-3	-	-	TRBJ2-3	TGCGCCAGCAGCCAAGGGACTAGCACAGATACGCAGTATTTT	CASSQGTSTDTQYF